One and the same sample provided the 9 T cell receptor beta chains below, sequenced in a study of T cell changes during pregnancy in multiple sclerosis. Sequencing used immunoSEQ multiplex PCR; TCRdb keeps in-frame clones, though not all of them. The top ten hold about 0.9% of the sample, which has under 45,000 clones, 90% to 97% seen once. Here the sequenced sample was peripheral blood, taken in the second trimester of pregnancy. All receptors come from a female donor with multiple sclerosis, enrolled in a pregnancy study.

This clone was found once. In DNA, the CDR3 is TGTGCCAGCAGGAGACAGGACTCCTACGAGCAGTACTTC. It yields the protein CASRRQDSYEQYF. The rearrangement uses TRBV28 and TRBJ2-7, with D possibly TRBD1 on 6 matching bases. The V gene's germline CDR1 is MDHEN and CDR2 SYDVKM. This CDR3 spans 13 amino acids. The V and J ends lost 6 bases and 0 bases respectively, with 9 bases between them.

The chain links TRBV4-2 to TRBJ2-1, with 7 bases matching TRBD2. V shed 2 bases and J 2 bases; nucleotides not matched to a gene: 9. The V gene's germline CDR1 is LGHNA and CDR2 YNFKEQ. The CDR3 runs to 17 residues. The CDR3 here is CASSQKALGRTYNEQFF. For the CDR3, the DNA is TGTGCCAGCAGCCAAAAGGCCCTCGGGAGGACCTACAATGAGCAGTTCTTC.

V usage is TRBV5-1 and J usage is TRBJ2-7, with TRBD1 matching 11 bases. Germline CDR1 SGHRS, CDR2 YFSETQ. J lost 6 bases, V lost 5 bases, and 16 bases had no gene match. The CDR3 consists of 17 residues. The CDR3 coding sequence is TGCGCCAGCAGTAAGGGGAGTTCAGGGACAGGGGGTGGCGAGCAGTACTTC. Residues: CASSKGSSGTGGGEQYF.

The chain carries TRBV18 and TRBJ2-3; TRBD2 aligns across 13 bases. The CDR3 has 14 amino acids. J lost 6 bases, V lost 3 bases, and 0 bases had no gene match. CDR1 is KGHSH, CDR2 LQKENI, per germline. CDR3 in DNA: TGTGCCAGCTCACCGACTAGCGGGAGGGATACGCAGTATTTT. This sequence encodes CASSPTSGRDTQYF.

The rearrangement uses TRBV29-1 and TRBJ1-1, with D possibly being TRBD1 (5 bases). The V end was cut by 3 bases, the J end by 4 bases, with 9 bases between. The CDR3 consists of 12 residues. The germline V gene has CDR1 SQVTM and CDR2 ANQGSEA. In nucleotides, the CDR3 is TGCAGCGTTGAGGGAGGGGTCACTGAAGCTTTCTTT. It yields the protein CSVEGGVTEAFF. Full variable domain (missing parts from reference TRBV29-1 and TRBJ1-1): SAVISQKPSRDICQRGTSLTIQCQVDSQVTMMFWYRQQPGQSLTLIATANQGSEATYESGFVIDKFPISRPNLTFSTLTVSNMSPEDSSIYLCSVEGGVTEAFFGQGTRLTVV.

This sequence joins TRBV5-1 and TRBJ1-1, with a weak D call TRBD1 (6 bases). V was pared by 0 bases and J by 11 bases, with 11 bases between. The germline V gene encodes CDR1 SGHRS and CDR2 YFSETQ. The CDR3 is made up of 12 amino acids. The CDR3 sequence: CASSLEGHKAFF. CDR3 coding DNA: TGCGCCAGCAGCTTGGAGGGACACAAGGCTTTCTTT.

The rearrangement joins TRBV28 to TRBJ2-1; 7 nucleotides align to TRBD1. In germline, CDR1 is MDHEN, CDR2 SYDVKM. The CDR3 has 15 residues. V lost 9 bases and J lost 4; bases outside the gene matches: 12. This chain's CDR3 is CASLLQGTMYNEQFF. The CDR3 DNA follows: TGTGCCAGTCTGTTACAGGGGACGATGTACAATGAGCAGTTCTTC.

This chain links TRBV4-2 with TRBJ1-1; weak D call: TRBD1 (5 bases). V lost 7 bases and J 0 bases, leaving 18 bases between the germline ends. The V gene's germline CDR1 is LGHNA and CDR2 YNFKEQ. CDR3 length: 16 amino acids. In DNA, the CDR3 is TGTGCCAGCACCCCCATGCCGGGGGACTTGAACACTGAAGCTTTCTTT. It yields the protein CASTPMPGDLNTEAFF.

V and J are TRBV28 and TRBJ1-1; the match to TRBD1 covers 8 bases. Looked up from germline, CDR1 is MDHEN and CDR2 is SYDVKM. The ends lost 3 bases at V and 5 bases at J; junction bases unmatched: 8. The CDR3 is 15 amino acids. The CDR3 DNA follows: TGTGCCAGCAGTTTGCCGACAGGGGTGTATACTGAAGCTTTCTTT. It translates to CASSLPTGVYTEAFF. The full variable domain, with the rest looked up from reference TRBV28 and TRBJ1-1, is DVKVTQSSRYLVKRTGEKVFLECVQDMDHENMFWYRQDPGLGLRLIYFSYDVKMKEKGDIPEGYSVSREKKERFSLILESASTNQTSMYLCASSLPTGVYTEAFFGQGTRLTVV.